This T cell receptor (beta chain) was recorded in a study of blood T cell repertoires in COVID-19. Overall study: Spain, Italy and the United States supplied samples that represented acute and convalescent COVID-19.

Germline assignment: CDR1 SQVTM and CDR2 ANQGSEA. The V end was cut by 4 bases, the J end by 0 bases, with 9 bases between. This CDR3 contains 13 residues. The assay was immunoSEQ multiplex PCR, and TCRdb's table has in-frame clones only and misses some. The table has about 200,000 clones, approximately 88% seen once. The study drew participants aged about 18 to 95 years from about two dozen US areas. Sequenced: PBMCs or T cells enriched from blood (not recorded which). The clonotype was recovered from a woman under 30 who had recovered from COVID-19. This chain connects TRBV29-1 to TRBJ1-1; no clear D gene. This CDR3 is CSVGEFMNTEAFF. The DNA for the CDR3 is TGCAGCGTTGGGGAGTTCATGAACACTGAAGCTTTCTTT. The full variable domain, completed using reference TRBV29-1 and TRBJ1-1, is SAVISQKPSRDICQRGTSLTIQCQVDSQVTMMFWYRQQPGQSLTLIATANQGSEATYESGFVIDKFPISRPNLTFSTLTVSNMSPEDSSIYLCSVGEFMNTEAFFGQGTRLTVV.